Shown below are 23 T cell receptor beta chains from a single sample sequenced in a study of monozygotic twins with inflammatory bowel disease. TCRdb re-called the 5' RACE reads, yielding one record per CDR3 amino acid sequence without DNA. The sample features 110,000 or so distinct CDR3 sequences, with around an eighth in its top ten. The sample was blood. All receptors derive from a human donor with ulcerative colitis or Crohn's disease, or a healthy co-twin of an affected twin (not recorded which).

The genes are TRBV7-9 and TRBJ2-1; without DNA, the TCRdb call of TRBD2 cannot be checked. Germline assignment: CDR1 SEHNR and CDR2 FQNEAQ (reference sequence). The CDR3 is 16 amino acids. The CDR3: CASSGRGSGDYNEQFF.

This chain connects TRBV20-1 to TRBJ2-3; the D call of TRBD1 rests on TCRdb alone, since no DNA is present to check it. Germline values: CDR1 DFQATT, CDR2 SNEGSKA (reference sequence). The CDR3 extends over 14 amino acids. The CDR3 loop is CSARDRRGPDTQYF.

The chain is built from TRBV12-3 or TRBV12-4 and TRBJ2-1; TCRdb's D call of TRBD2 is untestable without DNA. The CDR3 is 16 amino acids. This chain's CDR3 is CASSPWSNSGDNEQFF.

The rearrangement uses TRBV9 and TRBJ2-3; absent DNA, TCRdb's TRBD1 call cannot be checked. The CDR3 consists of 14 residues. Germline V lookup: CDR1 SGDLS, CDR2 YYNGEE. CDR3 in amino acids: CASSFGQGQDTQYF.

The chain carries TRBV9 and TRBJ2-5. The CDR3 has 13 amino acids. Looked up from germline, CDR1 is SGDLS and CDR2 is YYNGEE. CDR3 loop: CASSVNSQETQYF.

This CDR3 is CASSPVAGTGIGYGYTF. The gene calls are TRBV7-6 and TRBJ1-2; without DNA, the TCRdb call of TRBD1 cannot be checked. The CDR3 sequence is 17 residues long. The germline CDR1 and CDR2 sequences are SGHVS and FNYEAQ.

The chain employs TRBV9 and TRBJ2-2; the D call of TRBD1 rests on TCRdb alone, since no DNA is present to check it. Germline CDR1 reads SGDLS; CDR2 reads YYNGEE. This CDR3 has 15 amino acids. CDR3 amino acids: CASSIRRQGTGELFF.

The chain joins TRBV12-3 or TRBV12-4 to TRBJ2-7; no DNA is available, so the TRBD1 call from TCRdb remains unchecked. CDR3 size: 15 residues. This CDR3 reads CASSLSGILSYEQYF.

The chain couples TRBV4-3 to TRBJ2-1; TCRdb proposes TRBD1, but this gene call is untestable without DNA. Germline values: CDR1 LGHNA, CDR2 YSLEER. This CDR3 spans 17 amino acids. The CDR3 spells CASSQAMDRETYNEQFF.

The chain has TRBV12-3 or TRBV12-4 and TRBJ2-6. The CDR3 length is 15 residues. CDR3 protein: CASTKTETGANVLTF.

The V and J genes are TRBV5-1 and TRBJ2-3; TCRdb's D call, TRBD2, is unchecked because there is no DNA. Germline V gene sequence: CDR1 SGHRS, CDR2 YFSETQ. The CDR3 extends over 15 amino acids. CDR3 sequence: CASSLDSSFTDTQYF. Drawing the rest from reference TRBV5-1 and TRBJ2-3, the complete variable domain is KAGVTQTPRYLIKTRGQQVTLSCSPISGHRSVSWYQQTPGQGLQFLFEYFSETQRNKGNFPGRFSGRQFSNSRSEMNVSTLELGDSALYLCASSLDSSFTDTQYFGPGTRLTVL.

The rearrangement uses TRBV9 and TRBJ2-1; TCRdb selects TRBD2, and the lack of DNA leaves this call unchecked. Germline V CDR1 and CDR2: SGDLS, YYNGEE. The CDR3 has 15 amino acids. CDR3 protein: CASSIVGTSGNEQFF.

The chain combines TRBV28 with TRBJ2-7; TCRdb calls TRBD2, which cannot be checked without DNA. This CDR3 spans 16 amino acids. CDR1 MDHEN and CDR2 SYDVKM come from the germline V gene. CDR3 protein: CASSFGSNPHWREQYF. The entire variable domain, with the rest obtained from reference TRBV28 and TRBJ2-7, is as follows: DVKVTQSSRYLVKRTGEKVFLECVQDMDHENMFWYRQDPGLGLRLIYFSYDVKMKEKGDIPEGYSVSREKKERFSLILESASTNQTSMYLCASSFGSNPHWREQYFGPGTRLTVT.

The chain combines TRBV5-5 with TRBJ2-3; TCRdb's D gene call, TRBD2, goes unchecked for lack of DNA. This CDR3 region has 13 residues. Germline CDR1 is SGHKS and CDR2 is YYEKEE (reference sequence). The CDR3: CASSLLLSGVEYF.

J is TRBJ2-5 and V is TRBV10-3. Germline lookup yields CDR1 ENHRY and CDR2 SYGVKD. This CDR3 spans 13 amino acids. CDR3 loop: CAISVASQETQYF.

The chain has TRBV5-6 and TRBJ2-5; TCRdb outputs TRBD2, but without DNA this stays unchecked. CDR3 length equals 17 residues. CDR1 is SGHDT, CDR2 YYEEEE, per germline. Here the CDR3 reads CASRPRGGLGEQETQYF.

The V gene is TRBV12-3 or TRBV12-4, the J gene TRBJ1-6. The CDR3 sequence is 15 residues long. CDR3 sequence reads: CASSPTPSYNSPLHF.

J is TRBJ2-1 and V is TRBV20-1; TCRdb's D gene call, TRBD1, goes unchecked for lack of DNA. Germline lookup yields CDR1 DFQATT and CDR2 SNEGSKA (reference sequence). The CDR3 is 16 amino acids. Here the CDR3 reads CSATRRAGTGHNEQFF.

The chain recombines TRBV12-3 or TRBV12-4 with TRBJ2-4; lacking DNA, the TRBD1 call made by TCRdb goes unchecked. This CDR3 comprises 14 residues. CDR3 sequence reads: CASSLDTGGNIQYF.

V gene TRBV11-2 combines with J gene TRBJ2-5. The CDR3 covers 12 residues. Germline V gene data show CDR1 as SGHAT and CDR2 as FQNNGV. This CDR3 is CASRTDSETQYF.

This chain joins TRBV5-1 and TRBJ1-1; TCRdb calls TRBD1, which cannot be checked without DNA. The CDR3 is 15 residues long. Germline lookup yields CDR1 SGHRS and CDR2 YFSETQ. CDR3 sequence reads: CASSLAARLITEAFF.

V is TRBV4-3 and J is TRBJ1-1; the D call of TRBD1 rests on TCRdb alone, since no DNA is present to check it. Looked up from germline, CDR1 is LGHNA and CDR2 is YSLEER. The CDR3 covers 15 residues. The CDR3 loop reads CASSQDPGGNTEAFF.

The V and J genes are TRBV5-1 and TRBJ1-1; no DNA is available, so the TRBD1 call from TCRdb remains unchecked. Germline lookup yields CDR1 SGHRS and CDR2 YFSETQ. The CDR3 runs to 17 residues. The CDR3 loop reads CASSFPFGQGVNTEAFF.